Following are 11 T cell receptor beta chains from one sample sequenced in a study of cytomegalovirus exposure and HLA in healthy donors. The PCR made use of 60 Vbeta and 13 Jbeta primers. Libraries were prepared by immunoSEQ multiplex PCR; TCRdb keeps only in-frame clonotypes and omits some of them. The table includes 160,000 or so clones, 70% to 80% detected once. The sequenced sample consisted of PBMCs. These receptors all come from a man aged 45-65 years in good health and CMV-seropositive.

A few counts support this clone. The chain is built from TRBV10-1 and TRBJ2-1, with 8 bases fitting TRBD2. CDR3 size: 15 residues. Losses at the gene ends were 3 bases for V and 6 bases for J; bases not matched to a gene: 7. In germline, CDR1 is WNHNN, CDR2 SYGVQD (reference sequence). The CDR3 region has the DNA TGCGCCAGCAGTGACCTATCGGGGGGGCGCAATGAGCAGTTCTTC. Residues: CASSDLSGGRNEQFF.

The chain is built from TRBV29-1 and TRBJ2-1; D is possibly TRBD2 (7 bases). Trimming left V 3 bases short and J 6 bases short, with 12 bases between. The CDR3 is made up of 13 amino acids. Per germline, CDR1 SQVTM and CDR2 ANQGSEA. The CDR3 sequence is CSVDNRGGNEQFF. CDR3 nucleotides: TGCAGCGTTGACAATAGGGGGGGCAATGAGCAGTTCTTC.

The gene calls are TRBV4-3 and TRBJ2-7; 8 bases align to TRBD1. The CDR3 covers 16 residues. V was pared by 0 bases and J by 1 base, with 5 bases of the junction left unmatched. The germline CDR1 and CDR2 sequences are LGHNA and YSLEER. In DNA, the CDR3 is TGCGCCAGCAGCCAAGATTCCGGGACAGGTTCCTACGAGCAGTACTTC. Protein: CASSQDSGTGSYEQYF.

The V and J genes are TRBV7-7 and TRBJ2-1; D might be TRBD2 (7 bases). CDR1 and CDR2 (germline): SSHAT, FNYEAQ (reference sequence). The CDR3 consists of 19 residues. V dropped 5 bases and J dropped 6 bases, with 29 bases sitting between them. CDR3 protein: CASSRLVGGPPIRCNEQFF. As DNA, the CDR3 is TGTGCCAGCAGCCGACTCGTCGGGGGGCCCCCTATACGTTGCAATGAGCAGTTCTTC.

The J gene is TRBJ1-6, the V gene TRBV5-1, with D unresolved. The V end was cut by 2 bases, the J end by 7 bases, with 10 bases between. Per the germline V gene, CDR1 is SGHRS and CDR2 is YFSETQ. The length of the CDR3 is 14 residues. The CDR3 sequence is CASSFNRENSPLHF. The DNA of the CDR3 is TGCGCCAGCAGCTTTAACCGGGAGAATTCACCCCTCCACTTT.

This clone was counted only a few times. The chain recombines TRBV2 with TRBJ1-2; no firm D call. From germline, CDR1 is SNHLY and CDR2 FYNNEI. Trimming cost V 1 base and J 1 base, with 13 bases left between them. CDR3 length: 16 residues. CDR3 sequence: CASSEGRADLNYGYTF. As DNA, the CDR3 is TGTGCCAGCAGTGAAGGGAGGGCAGACCTTAACTATGGCTACACCTTC.

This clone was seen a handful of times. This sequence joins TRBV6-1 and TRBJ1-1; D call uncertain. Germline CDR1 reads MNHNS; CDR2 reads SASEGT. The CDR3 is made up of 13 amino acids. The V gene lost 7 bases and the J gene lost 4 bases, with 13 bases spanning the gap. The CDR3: CASNQRRTTEAFF. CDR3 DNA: TGTGCCAGCAATCAGCGGAGGACCACTGAAGCTTTCTTT.

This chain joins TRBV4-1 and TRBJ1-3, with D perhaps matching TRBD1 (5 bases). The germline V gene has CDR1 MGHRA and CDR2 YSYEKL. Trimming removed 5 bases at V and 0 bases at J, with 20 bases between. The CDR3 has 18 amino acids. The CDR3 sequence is CASSSRMGRFSSGNTIYF. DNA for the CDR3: TGCGCCAGCAGCTCCCGAATGGGGCGGTTCTCCTCTGGAAACACCATATATTTT.

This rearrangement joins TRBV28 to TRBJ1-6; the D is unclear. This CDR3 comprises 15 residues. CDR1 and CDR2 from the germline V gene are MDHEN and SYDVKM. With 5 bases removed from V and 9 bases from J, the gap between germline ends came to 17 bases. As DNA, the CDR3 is TGTGCCAGCAGTCCTGGCCCCAGGAACGGTTCACCCCTCCACTTT. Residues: CASSPGPRNGSPLHF. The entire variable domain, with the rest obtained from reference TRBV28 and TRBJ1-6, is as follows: DVKVTQSSRYLVKRTGEKVFLECVQDMDHENMFWYRQDPGLGLRLIYFSYDVKMKEKGDIPEGYSVSREKKERFSLILESASTNQTSMYLCASSPGPRNGSPLHFGNGTRLTVT.

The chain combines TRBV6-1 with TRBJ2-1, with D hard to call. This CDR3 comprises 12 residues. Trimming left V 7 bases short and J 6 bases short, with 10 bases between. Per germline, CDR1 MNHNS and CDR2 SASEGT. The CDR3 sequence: CASTHTGNEQFF. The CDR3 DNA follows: TGTGCCAGCACGCATACGGGCAATGAGCAGTTCTTC.

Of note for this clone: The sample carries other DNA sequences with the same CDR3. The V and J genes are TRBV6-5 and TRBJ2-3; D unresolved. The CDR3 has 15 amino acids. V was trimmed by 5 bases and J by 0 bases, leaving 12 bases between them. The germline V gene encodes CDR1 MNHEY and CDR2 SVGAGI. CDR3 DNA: TGTGCCAGCAGTCCCCCCGCGTTTAGCACAGATACGCAGTATTTT. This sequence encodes CASSPPAFSTDTQYF.